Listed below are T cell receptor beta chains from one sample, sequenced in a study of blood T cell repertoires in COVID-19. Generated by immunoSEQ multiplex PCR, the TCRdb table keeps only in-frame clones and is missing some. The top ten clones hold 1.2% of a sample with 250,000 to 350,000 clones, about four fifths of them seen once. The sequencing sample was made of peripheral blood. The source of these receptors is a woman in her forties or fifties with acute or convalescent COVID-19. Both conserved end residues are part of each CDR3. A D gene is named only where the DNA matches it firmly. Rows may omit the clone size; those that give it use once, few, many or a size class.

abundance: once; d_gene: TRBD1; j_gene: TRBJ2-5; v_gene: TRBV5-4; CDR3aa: CASSSDRGRGSRQETQYF; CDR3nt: TGTGCCAGCAGCTCGGACAGGGGGCGCGGGTCAAGACAGGAGACCCAGTACTTC
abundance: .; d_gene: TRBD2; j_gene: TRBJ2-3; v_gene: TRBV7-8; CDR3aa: CASSLGNGGAPDTQYF; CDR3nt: TGTGCCAGCAGCTTAGGCAACGGGGGGGCCCCAGATACGCAGTATTTT
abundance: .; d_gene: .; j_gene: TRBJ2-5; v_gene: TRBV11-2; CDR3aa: CASSFPHGSRASYQETQYF; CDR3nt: TGTGCCAGCAGCTTTCCCCACGGTTCGAGGGCGTCATACCAAGAGACCCAGTACTTC
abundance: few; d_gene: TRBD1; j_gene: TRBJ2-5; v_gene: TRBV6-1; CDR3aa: CASSDDRVGETQYF; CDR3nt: TGTGCCAGCAGTGACGACAGGGTCGGGGAGACCCAGTACTTC
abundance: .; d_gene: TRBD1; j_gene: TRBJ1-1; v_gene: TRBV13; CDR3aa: CASSSRQGRGDTEAFF; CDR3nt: TGTGCCAGCAGCTCGCGACAGGGGCGAGGGGACACTGAAGCTTTCTTT
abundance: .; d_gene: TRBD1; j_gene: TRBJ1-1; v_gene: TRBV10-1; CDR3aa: CASSEQGDTEAFF; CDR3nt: TGCGCCAGCAGTGAGCAGGGGGACACTGAAGCTTTCTTT
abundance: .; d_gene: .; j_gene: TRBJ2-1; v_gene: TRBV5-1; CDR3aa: CASSFLADDEQFF; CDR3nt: TGCGCCAGCAGCTTCCTAGCAGACGATGAGCAGTTCTTC
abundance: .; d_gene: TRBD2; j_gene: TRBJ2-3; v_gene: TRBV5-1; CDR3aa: CASSLEGSGGAPDTQYF; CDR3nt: TGCGCCAGCAGCTTGGAGGGTAGCGGGGGGGCCCCAGATACGCAGTATTTT
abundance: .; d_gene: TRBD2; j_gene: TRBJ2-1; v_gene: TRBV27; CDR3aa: CASTKLAGAFNEQFF; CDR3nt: TGTGCCAGCACCAAGCTAGCGGGAGCATTCAATGAGCAGTTCTTC
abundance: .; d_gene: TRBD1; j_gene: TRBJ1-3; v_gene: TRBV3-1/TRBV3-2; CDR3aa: CASSQPKTGPGNTIYF; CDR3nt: TGTGCCAGCAGCCAACCCAAGACAGGGCCTGGAAACACCATATATTTT
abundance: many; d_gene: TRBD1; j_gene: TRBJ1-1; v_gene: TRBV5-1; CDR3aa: CASLTGTGVGEAFF; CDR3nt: TGCGCCAGTCTAACCGGGACAGGGGTTGGTGAAGCTTTCTTT
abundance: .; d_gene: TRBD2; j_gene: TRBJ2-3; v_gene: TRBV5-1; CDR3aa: CASSNQLAEGTDTQYF; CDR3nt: TGCGCCAGCAGCAATCAACTAGCGGAGGGCACAGATACGCAGTATTTT
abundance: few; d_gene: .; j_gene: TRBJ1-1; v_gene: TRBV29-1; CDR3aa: CSVERQPNTEAFF; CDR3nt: TGCAGCGTTGAAAGACAGCCCAACACTGAAGCTTTCTTT
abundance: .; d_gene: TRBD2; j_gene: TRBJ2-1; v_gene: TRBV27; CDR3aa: CASTAGVNNEQFF; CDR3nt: TGTGCCAGCACCGCGGGAGTGAACAATGAGCAGTTCTTC
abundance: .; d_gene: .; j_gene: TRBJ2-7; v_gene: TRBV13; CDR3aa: CASSPGEAYEQYF; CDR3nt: TGTGCCAGCAGCCCCGGTGAGGCCTACGAGCAGTACTTC
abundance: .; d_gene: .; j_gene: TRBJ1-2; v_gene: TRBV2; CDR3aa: CASSEARGVNYGYTF; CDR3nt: TGTGCCAGCAGTGAAGCGCGGGGGGTTAACTATGGCTACACCTTC
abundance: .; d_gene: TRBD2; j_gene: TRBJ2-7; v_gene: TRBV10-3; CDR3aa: CAISEGLAGVNEQYF; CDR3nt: TGTGCCATCAGTGAAGGTCTAGCGGGAGTAAACGAGCAGTACTTC
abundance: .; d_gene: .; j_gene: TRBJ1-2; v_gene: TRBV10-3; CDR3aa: CAISQGAGDTFYGYTF; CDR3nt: TGTGCCATCAGCCAAGGCGCGGGGGACACCTTCTATGGCTACACCTTC
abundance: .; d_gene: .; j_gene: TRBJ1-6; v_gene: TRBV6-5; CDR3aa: CASSLGPRNSPLHF; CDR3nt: TGTGCCAGCAGTTTGGGGCCCAGGAACTCACCCCTCCACTTT
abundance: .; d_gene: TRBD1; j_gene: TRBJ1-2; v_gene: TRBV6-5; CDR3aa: CASSTGGNNYGYTF; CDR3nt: TGTGCCAGCAGCACAGGGGGTAATAACTATGGCTACACCTTC
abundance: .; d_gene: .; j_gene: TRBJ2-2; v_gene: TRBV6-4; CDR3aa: CASSDRFDGELFF; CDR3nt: TGTGCCAGCAGTGACCGGTTTGACGGGGAGCTGTTTTTT
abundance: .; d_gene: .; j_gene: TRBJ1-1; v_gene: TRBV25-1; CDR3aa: CASSADSPEAFF; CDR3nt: TGTGCCAGCAGCGCGGACAGCCCTGAAGCTTTCTTT
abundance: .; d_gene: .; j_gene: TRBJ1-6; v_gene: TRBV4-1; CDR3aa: CASSRTTESSYNSPLHF; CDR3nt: TGCGCCAGCAGCCGAACGACAGAAAGCTCCTATAATTCACCCCTCCACTTT
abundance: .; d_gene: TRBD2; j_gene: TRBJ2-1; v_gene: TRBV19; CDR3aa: CASSIMASGTYNEQFF; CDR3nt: TGTGCCAGTAGTATCATGGCTAGCGGGACATACAATGAGCAGTTCTTC
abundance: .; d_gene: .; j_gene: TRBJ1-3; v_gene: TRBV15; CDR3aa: CATSRDVRGTSGNTIYF; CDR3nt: TGTGCCACCAGCAGAGATGTCCGGGGAACCTCTGGAAACACCATATATTTT
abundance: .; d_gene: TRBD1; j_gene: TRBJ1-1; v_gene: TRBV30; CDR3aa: CAWSLGQGNTEAFF; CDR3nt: TGTGCCTGGAGTCTAGGACAGGGGAATACTGAAGCTTTCTTT
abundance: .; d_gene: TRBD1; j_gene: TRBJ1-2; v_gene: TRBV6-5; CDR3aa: CASNQGQQANYGYTF; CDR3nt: TGTGCCAGCAACCAGGGACAGCAAGCTAACTATGGCTACACCTTC
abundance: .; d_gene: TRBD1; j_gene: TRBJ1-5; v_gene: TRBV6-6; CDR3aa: CASSPRQGLNQPQHF; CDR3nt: TGTGCCAGCAGCCCACGACAGGGCCTCAATCAGCCCCAGCATTTT
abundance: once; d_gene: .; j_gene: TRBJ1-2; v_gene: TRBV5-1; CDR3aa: CASSLGTGGYGYTF; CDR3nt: TGCGCCAGCAGCTTGGGCACCGGGGGCTATGGCTACACCTTC
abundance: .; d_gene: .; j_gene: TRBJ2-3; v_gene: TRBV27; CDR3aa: CASSSRLDISTDTQYF; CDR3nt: TGTGCCAGCAGTTCCAGACTGGATATTAGCACAGATACGCAGTATTTT
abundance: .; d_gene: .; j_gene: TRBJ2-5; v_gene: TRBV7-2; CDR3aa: CASSVYGIPEETQYF; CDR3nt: TGTGCCAGCAGCGTATACGGGATCCCCGAAGAGACCCAGTACTTC
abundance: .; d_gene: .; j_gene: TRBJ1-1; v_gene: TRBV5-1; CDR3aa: CASTLGGQLNTEAFF; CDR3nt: TGCGCCAGCACCCTGGGAGGACAACTGAACACTGAAGCTTTCTTT
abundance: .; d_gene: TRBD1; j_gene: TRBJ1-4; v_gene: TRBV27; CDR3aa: CASSLQGANEKLFF; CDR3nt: TGTGCCAGCAGTTTACAGGGGGCTAATGAAAAACTGTTTTTT
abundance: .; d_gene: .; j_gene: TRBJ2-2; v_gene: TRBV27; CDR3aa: CASSLGAPGELFF; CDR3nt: TGTGCCAGCAGTTTAGGGGCCCCCGGGGAGCTGTTTTTT
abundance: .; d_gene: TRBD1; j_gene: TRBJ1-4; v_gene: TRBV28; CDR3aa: CASSPGQGTINEKLFF; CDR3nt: TGTGCCAGCAGTCCGGGACAGGGAACAATTAATGAAAAACTGTTTTTT
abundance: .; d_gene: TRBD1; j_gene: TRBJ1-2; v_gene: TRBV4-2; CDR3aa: CASSQAGTGNYGYTF; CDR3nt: TGTGCCAGCAGCCAAGCAGGGACAGGGAACTATGGCTACACCTTC
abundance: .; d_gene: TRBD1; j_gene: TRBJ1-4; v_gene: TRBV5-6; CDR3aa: CASSPRWGQGNEKLFF; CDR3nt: TGTGCCAGCAGCCCTCGGTGGGGACAGGGTAATGAAAAACTGTTTTTT
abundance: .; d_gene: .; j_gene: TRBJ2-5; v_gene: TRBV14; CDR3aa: CASSQGGGSETQYF; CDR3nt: TGTGCCAGCAGCCAAGGCGGCGGGTCGGAGACCCAGTACTTC
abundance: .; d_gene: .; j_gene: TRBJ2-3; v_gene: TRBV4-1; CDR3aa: CASSQGQASTDTQYF; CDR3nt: TGCGCCAGCAGCCAAGGACAAGCTAGCACAGATACGCAGTATTTT
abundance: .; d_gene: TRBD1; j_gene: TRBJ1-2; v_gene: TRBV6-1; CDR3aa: CASSRTGEDYGYTF; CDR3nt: TGTGCCAGCAGCCGGACAGGGGAGGACTATGGCTACACCTTC
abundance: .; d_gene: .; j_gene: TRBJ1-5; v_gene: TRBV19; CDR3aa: CASSILGQSNQPQHF; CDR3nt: TGTGCCAGTAGTATTCTGGGACAAAGCAATCAGCCCCAGCATTTT
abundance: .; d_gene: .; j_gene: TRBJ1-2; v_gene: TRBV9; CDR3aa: CASAQGLSVGYGYTF; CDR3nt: TGTGCCAGCGCCCAGGGACTATCGGTAGGCTATGGCTACACCTTC
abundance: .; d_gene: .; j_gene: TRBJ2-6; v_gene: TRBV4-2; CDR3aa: CASSQDLVVRGFSGANVLTF; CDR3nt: TGTGCCAGCAGCCAAGATCTTGTTGTTAGGGGTTTCTCTGGGGCCAACGTCCTGACTTTC
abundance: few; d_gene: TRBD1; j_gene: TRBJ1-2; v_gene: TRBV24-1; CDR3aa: CATSGQGRGYTF; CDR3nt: TGTGCCACCAGTGGACAGGGGCGGGGCTACACCTTC
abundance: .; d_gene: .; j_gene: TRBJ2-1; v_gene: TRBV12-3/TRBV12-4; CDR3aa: CASSRDFNEQFF; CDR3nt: TGTGCCAGCAGTCGGGACTTCAATGAGCAGTTCTTC
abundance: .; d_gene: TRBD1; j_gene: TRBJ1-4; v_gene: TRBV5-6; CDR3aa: CASSLTGGEKLFF; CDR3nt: TGTGCCAGCAGCTTAACAGGGGGGGAAAAACTGTTTTTT
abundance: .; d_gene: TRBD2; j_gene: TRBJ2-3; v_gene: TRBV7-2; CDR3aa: CASSLARAGGQTDTQYF; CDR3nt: TGTGCCAGCAGCCTAGCACGAGCGGGAGGGCAAACAGATACGCAGTATTTT
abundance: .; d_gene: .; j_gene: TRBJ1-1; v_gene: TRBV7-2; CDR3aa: CASSVRGGGTEAFF; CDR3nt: TGTGCCAGCAGCGTGCGGGGGGGCGGGACTGAAGCTTTCTTT
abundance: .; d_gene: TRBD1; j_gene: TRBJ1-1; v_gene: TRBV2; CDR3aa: CASSSGTGGRNTEAFF; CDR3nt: TGTGCCAGCAGTTCCGGGACAGGGGGACGGAACACTGAAGCTTTCTTT
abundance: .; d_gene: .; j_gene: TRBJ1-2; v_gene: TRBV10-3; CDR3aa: CANSEGEIYGYTF; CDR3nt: TGTGCGAACAGCGAGGGGGAGATTTATGGCTACACCTTC
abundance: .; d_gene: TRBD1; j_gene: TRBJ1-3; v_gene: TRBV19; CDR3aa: CASSIRTGASGNTIYF; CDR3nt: TGTGCCAGTAGTATAAGGACAGGGGCCTCTGGAAACACCATATATTTT
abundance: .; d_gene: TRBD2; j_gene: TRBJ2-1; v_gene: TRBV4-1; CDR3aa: CASSLGTSPNEQFF; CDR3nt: TGCGCCAGCAGTCTCGGGACTAGTCCCAATGAGCAGTTCTTC
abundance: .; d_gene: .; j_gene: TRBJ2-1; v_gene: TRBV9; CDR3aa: CASSVVDVGDGEQFF; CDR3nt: TGTGCCAGCAGCGTGGTAGACGTGGGAGACGGGGAGCAGTTCTTC
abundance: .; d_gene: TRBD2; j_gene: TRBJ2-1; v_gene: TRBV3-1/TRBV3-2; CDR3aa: CASSQALADYNEQFF; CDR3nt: TGTGCCAGCAGCCAAGCCCTAGCGGATTACAATGAGCAGTTCTTC
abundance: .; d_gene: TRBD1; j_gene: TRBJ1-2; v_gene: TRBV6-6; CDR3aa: CASSLEGQGSNGYTF; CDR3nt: TGTGCCAGCAGTTTGGAGGGACAGGGCTCAAATGGCTACACCTTC
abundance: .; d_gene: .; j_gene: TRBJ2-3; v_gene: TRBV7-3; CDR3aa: CASSLKVEGTDTQYF; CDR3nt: TGTGCCAGCAGCTTAAAGGTGGAGGGCACAGATACGCAGTATTTT
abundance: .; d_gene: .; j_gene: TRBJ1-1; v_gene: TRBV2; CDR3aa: CASRRTGSWSTEAFF; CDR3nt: TGTGCCAGCAGACGCACCGGGTCTTGGAGCACTGAAGCTTTCTTT
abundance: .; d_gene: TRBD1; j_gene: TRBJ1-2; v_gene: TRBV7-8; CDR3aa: CASSGRQGAYGYTF; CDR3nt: TGTGCCAGCAGCGGCCGACAGGGTGCCTATGGCTACACCTTC